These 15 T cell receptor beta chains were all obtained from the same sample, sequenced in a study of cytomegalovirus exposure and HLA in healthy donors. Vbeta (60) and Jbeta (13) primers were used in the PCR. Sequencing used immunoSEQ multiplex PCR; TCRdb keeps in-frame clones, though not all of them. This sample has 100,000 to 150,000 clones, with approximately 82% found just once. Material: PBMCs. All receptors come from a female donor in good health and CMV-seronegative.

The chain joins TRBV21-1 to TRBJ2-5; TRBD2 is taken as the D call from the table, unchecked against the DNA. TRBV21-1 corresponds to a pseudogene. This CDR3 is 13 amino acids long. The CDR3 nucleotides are TGTGCCAGCAGCGCCGGGACTAGAGCAACCCAGTACTTC. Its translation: CASSAGTRATQYF.

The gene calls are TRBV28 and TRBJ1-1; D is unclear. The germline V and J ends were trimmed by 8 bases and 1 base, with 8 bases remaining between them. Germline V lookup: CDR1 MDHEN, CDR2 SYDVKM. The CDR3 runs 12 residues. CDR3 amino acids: CASVTGNTEAFF. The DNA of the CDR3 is TGTGCCAGCGTAACGGGGAACACTGAAGCTTTCTTT. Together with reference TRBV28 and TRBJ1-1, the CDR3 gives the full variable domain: DVKVTQSSRYLVKRTGEKVFLECVQDMDHENMFWYRQDPGLGLRLIYFSYDVKMKEKGDIPEGYSVSREKKERFSLILESASTNQTSMYLCASVTGNTEAFFGQGTRLTVV.

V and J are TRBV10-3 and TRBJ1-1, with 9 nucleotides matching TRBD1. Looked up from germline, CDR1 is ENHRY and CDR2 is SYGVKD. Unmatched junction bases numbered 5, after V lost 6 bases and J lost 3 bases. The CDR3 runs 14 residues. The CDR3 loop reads CAIRTTGGHTEAFF. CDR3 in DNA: TGTGCCATCAGAACGACAGGGGGTCACACTGAAGCTTTCTTT.

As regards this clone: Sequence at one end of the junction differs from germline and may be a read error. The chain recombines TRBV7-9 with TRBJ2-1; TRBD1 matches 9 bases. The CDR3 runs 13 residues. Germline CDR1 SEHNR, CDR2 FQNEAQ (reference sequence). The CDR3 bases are TGTGCCTGCAGCCAGGACAGGGGCGATGAGCAGTTCTTC. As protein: CACSQDRGDEQFF.

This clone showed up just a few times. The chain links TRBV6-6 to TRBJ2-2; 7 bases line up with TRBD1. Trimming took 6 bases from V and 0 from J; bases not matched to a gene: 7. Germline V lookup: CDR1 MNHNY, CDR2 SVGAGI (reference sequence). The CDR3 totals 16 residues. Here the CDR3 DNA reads TGTGCCAGCAGCGGACAGGATCTCGCGAACACCGGGGAGCTGTTTTTT. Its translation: CASSGQDLANTGELFF.

Written as DNA, the CDR3 is TGCAGTGCTAGAGCGCGACTTCAGGGGACCTTC. Amino acids: CSARARLQGTF. This sequence joins TRBV20-1 and TRBJ1-2; D is perhaps TRBD1 (6 bases). In germline, CDR1 is DFQATT, CDR2 SNEGSKA (reference sequence). The CDR3 has 11 amino acids. Trimming pared 1 base from V and 14 bases from J, leaving 14 bases between.

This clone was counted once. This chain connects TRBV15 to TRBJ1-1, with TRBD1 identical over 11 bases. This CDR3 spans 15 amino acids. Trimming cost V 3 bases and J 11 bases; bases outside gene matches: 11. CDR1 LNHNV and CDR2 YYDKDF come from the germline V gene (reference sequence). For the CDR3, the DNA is TGTGCCACCAGCAGGGACAGGGGGCGCTTCTATGAGGCTTTCTTT. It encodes CATSRDRGRFYEAFF.

The CDR3: CASIAGGRDTQYF. The CDR3 region has the DNA TGTGCCAGCATAGCGGGAGGAAGAGATACGCAGTATTTT. V is TRBV28 and J is TRBJ2-3; 10 bases map to TRBD2. Germline trimming cut 7 bases from V and 5 bases from J; bases unmatched to any gene: 3. CDR3 length: 13 amino acids. Germline V lookup: CDR1 MDHEN, CDR2 SYDVKM. Using reference TRBV28 and TRBJ2-3 for the parts outside the CDR3, the full variable domain is DVKVTQSSRYLVKRTGEKVFLECVQDMDHENMFWYRQDPGLGLRLIYFSYDVKMKEKGDIPEGYSVSREKKERFSLILESASTNQTSMYLCASIAGGRDTQYFGPGTRLTVL.

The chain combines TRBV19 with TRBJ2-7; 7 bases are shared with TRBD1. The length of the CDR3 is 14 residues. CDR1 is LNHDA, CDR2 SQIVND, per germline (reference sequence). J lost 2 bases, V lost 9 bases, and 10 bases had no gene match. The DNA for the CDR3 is TGTGCCAGCCTTTCGGACAGGTCCACCTACGAGCAGTACTTC. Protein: CASLSDRSTYEQYF.

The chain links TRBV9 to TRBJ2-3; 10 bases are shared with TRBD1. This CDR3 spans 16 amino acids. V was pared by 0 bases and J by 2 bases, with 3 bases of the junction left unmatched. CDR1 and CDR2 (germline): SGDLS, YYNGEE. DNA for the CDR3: TGTGCCAGCAGCGTAGAGGGACAGGGGATCACAGATACGCAGTATTTT. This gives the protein CASSVEGQGITDTQYF.

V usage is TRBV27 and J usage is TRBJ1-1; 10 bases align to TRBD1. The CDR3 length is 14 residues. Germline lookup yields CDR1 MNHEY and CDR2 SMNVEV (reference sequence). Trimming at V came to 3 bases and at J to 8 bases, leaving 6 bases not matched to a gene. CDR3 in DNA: TGTGCCAGCAGTTTTCTTGGACAGGGGGACGAAGCTTTCTTT. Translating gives CASSFLGQGDEAFF.

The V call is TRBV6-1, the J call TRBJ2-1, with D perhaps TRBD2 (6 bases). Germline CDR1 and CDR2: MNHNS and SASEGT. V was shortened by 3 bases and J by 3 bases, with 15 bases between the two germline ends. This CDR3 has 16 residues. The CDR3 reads CASSELASDLYNEQFF. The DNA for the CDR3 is TGTGCCAGCAGTGAGCTAGCGTCGGACCTCTACAATGAGCAGTTCTTC.

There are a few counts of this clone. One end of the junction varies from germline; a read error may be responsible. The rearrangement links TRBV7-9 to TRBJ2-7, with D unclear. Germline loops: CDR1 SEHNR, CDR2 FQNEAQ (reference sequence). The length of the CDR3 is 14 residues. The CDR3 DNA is TGTTCCAGCAGCTTATCGGGTAGTGGCTCCGAGCAGTACTTC. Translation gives CSSSLSGSGSEQYF.

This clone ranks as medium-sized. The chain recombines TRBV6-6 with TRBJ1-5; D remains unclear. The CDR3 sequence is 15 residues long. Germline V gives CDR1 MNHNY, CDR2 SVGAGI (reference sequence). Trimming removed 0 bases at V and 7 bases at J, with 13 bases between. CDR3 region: CASSYSSNSYQPQHF. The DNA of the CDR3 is TGTGCCAGCAGTTACTCGTCGAATAGTTACCAGCCCCAGCATTTT.

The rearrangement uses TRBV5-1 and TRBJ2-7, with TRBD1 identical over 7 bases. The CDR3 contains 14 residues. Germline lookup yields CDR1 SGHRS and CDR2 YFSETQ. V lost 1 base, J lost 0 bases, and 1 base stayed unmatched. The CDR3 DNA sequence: TGCGCCAGCAGCTTGTCAGGGGGCTCCTACGAGCAGTACTTC. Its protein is CASSLSGGSYEQYF.